Sequencing of this T cell receptor beta chain was carried out in a study of T cell repertoires in cytomegalovirus infection. Study information: Both a matching HLA type and CMV infection were indicated by public TCR beta signatures.

TCRdb itself ran the reads through MiXCR, one entry per CDR3 protein. The repertoire has about 920,000 distinct CDR3 sequences, 31% of them found once; the top ten carry 13%. This clonotype has just a few counts. What it recognizes is unknown. Germline V CDR1 and CDR2: MDHEN, SYDVKM. There are 16 residues in the CDR3. V shed 3 bases and J 2 bases; nucleotides not matched to a gene: 5. The chain links TRBV28 to TRBJ2-2; TRBD2 agrees at 8 bases. This material consisted of cultured CD8+ T cells from PBMCs, taken from culture after CMV antigen stimulation. This TCR was recovered from a human donor in good health (CMV status not recorded). Some clones in this sample may be carry-over from other donors' samples. CDR3 DNA: TGTGCCAGCAGTTTTGACGGGGGGGCTAACACCGGGGAGCTGTTTTTT. Protein sequence: CASSFDGGANTGELFF.